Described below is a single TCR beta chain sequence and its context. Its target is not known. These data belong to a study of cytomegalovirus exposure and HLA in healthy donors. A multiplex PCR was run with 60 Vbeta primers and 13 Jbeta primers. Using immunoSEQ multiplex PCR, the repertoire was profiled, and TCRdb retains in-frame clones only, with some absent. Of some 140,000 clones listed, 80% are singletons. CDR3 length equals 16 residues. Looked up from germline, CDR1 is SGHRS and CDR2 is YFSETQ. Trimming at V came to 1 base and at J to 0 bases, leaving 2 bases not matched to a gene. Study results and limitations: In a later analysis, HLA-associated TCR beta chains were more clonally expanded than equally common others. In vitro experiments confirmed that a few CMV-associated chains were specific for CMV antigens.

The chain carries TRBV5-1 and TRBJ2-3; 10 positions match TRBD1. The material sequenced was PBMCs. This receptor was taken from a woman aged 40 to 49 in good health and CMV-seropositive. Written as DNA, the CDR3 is TGCGCCAGCAGCTTGAGACAGGGGGCTAGCACAGATACGCAGTATTTT. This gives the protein CASSLRQGASTDTQYF.